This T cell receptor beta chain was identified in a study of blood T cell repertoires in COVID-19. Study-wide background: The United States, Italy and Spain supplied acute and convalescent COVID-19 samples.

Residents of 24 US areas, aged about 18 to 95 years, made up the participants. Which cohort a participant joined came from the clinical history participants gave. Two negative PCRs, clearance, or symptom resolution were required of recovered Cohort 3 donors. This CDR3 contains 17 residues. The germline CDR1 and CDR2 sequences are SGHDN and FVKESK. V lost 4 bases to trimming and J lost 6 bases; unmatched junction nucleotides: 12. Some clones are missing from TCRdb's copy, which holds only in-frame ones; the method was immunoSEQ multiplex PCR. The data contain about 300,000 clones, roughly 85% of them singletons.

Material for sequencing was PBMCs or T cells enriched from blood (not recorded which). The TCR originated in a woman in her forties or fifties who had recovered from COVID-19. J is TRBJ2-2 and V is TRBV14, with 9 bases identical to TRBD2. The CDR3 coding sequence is TGTGCCAGCAGCCTGAAGCAGCGGGGGGCCGGGTCCGGGGAGCTGTTTTTT. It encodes CASSLKQRGAGSGELFF.